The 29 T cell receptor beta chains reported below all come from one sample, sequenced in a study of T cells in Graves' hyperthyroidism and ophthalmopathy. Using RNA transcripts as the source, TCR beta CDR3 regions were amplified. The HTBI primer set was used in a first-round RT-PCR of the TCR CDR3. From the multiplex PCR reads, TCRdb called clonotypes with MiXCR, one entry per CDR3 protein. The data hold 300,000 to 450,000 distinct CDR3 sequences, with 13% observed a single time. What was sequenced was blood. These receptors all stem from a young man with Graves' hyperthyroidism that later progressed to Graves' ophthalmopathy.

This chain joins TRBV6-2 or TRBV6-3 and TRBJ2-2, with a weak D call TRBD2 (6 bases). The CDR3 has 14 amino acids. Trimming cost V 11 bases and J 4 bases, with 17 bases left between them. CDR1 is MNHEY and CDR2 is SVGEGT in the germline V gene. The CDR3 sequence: CALRTSGGTGELFF. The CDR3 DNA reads TGTGCCTTACGGACCTCCGGGGGCACCGGGGAGCTGTTTTTT.

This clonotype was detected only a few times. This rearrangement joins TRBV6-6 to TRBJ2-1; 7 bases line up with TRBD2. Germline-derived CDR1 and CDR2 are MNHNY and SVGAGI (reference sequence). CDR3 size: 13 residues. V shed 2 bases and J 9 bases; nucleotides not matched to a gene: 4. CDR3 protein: CASSYGGVTEQFF. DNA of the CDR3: TGTGCCAGCAGTTACGGGGGGGTTACTGAGCAGTTCTTC.

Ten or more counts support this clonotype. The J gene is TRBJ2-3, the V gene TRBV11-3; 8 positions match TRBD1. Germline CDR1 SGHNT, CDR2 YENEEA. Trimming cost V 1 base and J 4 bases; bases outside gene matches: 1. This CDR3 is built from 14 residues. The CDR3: CASSLGGQADTQYF. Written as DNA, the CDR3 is TGTGCCAGCAGCTTAGGGGGACAGGCAGATACGCAGTATTTT.

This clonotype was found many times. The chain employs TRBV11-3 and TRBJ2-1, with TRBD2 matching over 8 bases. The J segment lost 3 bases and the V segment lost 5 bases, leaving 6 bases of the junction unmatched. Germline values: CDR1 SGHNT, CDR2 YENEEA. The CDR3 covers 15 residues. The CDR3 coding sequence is TGTGCCAGCAGCCCCCCCGGGACTAGCTACAATGAGCAGTTCTTC. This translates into CASSPPGTSYNEQFF.

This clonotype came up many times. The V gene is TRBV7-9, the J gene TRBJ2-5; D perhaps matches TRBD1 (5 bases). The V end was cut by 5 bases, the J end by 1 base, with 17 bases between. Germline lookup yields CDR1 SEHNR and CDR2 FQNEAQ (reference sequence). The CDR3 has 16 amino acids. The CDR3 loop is CASSPQYIGAQETQYF. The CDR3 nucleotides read TGTGCCAGCAGCCCACAATATATAGGGGCCCAAGAGACCCAGTACTTC.

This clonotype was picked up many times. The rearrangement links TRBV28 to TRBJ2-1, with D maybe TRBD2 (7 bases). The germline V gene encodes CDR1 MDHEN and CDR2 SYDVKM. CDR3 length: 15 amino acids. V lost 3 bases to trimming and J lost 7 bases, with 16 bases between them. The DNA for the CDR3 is TGTGCCAGCAGTTTCGTCCCAGGGGAGGGGAATGAGCAGTTCTTC. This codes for CASSFVPGEGNEQFF. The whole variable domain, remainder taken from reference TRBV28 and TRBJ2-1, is DVKVTQSSRYLVKRTGEKVFLECVQDMDHENMFWYRQDPGLGLRLIYFSYDVKMKEKGDIPEGYSVSREKKERFSLILESASTNQTSMYLCASSFVPGEGNEQFFGPGTRLTVL.

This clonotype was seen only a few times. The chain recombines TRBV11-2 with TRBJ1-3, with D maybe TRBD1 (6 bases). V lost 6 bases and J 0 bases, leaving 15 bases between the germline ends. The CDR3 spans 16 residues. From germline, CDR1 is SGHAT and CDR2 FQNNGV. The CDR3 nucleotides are TGTGCCAGCAGAACAACCAGGGGCCCCTCTGGAAACACCATATATTTT. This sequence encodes CASRTTRGPSGNTIYF.

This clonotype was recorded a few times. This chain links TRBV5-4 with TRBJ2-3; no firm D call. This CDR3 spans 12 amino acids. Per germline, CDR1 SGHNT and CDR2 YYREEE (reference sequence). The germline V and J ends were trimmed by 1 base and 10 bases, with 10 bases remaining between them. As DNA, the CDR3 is TGTGCCAGCAGCTTGAATCATTTTTCGCAGTATTTT. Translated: CASSLNHFSQYF.

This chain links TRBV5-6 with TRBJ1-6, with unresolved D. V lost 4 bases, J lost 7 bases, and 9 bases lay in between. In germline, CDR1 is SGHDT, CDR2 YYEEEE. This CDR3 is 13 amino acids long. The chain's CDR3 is CASSRSANSPLHF. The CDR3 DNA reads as TGTGCCAGCAGCCGGAGCGCCAATTCACCCCTCCACTTT. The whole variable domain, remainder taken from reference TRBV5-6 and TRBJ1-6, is DAGVTQSPTHLIKTRGQQVTLRCSPKSGHDTVSWYQQALGQGPQFIFQYYEEEERQRGNFPDRFSGHQFPNYSSELNVNALLLGDSALYLCASSRSANSPLHFGNGTRLTVT.

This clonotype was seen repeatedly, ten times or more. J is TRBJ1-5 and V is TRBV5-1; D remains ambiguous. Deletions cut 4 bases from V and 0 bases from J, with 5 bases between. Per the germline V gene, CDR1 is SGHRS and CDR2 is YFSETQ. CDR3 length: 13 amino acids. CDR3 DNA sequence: TGCGCCAGCAGCATGGATAGCAATCAGCCCCAGCATTTT. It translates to CASSMDSNQPQHF.

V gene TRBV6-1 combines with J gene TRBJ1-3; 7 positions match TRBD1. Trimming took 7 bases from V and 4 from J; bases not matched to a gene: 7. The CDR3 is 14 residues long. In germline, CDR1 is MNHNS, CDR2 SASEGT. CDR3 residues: CASTHRGSGNTIYF. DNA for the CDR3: TGTGCCAGCACCCACAGGGGATCAGGAAACACCATATATTTT.

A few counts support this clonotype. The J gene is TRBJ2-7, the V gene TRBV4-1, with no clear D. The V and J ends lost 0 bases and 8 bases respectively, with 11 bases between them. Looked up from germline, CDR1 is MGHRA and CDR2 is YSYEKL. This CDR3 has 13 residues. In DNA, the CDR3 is TGCGCCAGCAGCCAAGAATTGGGCTCCCAGCAGTACTTC. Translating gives CASSQELGSQQYF.

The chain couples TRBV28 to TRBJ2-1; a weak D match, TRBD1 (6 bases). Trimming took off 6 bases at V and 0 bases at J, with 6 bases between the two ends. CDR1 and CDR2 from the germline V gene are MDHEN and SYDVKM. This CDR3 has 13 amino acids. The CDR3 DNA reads TGTGCCAGCAGGACAGGCTCCTACAATGAGCAGTTCTTC. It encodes CASRTGSYNEQFF.

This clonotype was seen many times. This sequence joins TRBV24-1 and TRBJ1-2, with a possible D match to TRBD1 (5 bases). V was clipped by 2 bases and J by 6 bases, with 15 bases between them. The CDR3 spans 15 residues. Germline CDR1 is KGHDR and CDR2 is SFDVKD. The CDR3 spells CATSDSPAGLNGYTF. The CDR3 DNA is TGTGCCACCAGTGATTCTCCTGCGGGGCTTAATGGCTACACCTTC.

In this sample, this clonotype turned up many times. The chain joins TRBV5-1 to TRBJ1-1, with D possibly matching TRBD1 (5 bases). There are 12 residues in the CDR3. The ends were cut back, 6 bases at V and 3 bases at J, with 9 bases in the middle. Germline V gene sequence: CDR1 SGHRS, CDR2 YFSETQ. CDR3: CASKGRDTEAFF. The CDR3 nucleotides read TGCGCCAGCAAGGGGAGGGACACTGAAGCTTTCTTT.

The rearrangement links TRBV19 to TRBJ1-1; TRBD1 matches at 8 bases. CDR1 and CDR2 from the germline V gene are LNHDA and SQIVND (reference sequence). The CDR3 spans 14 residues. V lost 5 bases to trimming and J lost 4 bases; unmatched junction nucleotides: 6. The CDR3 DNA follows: TGTGCCAGTAGTCCCTCCGGACAGGGCACTGAAGCTTTCTTT. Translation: CASSPSGQGTEAFF.

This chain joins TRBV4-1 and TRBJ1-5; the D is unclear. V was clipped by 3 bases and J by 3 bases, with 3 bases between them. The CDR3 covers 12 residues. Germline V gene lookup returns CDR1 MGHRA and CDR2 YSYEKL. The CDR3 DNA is TGCGCCAGCAGCCAGGACAATCAGCCCCAGCATTTT. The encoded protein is CASSQDNQPQHF.

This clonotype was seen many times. The CDR3 is CASIRTSNSYEQYF. In nucleotides, the CDR3 is TGTGCCAGCATCCGGACGTCCAACTCCTACGAGCAGTACTTC. V gene TRBV6-1 combines with J gene TRBJ2-7, with D uncertain. This CDR3 is built from 14 residues. Trimming cost V 7 bases and J 0 bases, with 13 bases left between them. The germline V gene has CDR1 MNHNS and CDR2 SASEGT.

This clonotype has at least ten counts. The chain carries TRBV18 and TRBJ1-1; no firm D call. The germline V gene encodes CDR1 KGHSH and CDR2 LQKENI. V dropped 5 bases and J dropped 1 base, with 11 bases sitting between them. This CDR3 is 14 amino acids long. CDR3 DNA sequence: TGTGCCAGCTCAGCGAGGGCTCAGAACACTGAAGCTTTCTTT. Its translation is CASSARAQNTEAFF. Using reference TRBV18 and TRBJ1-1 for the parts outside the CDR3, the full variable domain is NAGVMQNPRHLVRRRGQEARLRCSPMKGHSHVYWYRQLPEEGLKFMVYLQKENIIDESGMPKERFSAEFPKEGPSILRIQQVVRGDSAAYFCASSARAQNTEAFFGQGTRLTVV.

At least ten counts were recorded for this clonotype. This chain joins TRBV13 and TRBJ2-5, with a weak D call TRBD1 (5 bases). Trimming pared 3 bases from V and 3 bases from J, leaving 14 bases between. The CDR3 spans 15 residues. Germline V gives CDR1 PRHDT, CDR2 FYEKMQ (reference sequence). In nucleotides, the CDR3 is TGTGCCAGCAGCTTTAGAAGCCAAGGGGAAGAGACCCAGTACTTC. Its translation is CASSFRSQGEETQYF.

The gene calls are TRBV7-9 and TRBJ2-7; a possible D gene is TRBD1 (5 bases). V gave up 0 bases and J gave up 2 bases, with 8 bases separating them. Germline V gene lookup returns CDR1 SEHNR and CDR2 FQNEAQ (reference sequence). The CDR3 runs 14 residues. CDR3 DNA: TGTGCCAGCAGCTTAGCACAGGATCCCTACGAGCAGTACTTC. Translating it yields CASSLAQDPYEQYF.

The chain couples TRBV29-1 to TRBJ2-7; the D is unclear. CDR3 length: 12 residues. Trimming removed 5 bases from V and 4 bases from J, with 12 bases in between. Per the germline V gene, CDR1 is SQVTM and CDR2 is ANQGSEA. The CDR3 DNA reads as TGCAGCGTTTCAGACGAACCTTACGAGCAGTACTTC. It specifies CSVSDEPYEQYF.

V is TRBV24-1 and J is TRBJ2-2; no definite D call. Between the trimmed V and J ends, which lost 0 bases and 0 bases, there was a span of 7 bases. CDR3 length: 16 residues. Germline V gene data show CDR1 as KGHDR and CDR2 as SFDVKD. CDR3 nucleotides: TGTGCCACCAGTGATTTGCTTTCGGCGAACACCGGGGAGCTGTTTTTT. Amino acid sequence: CATSDLLSANTGELFF.

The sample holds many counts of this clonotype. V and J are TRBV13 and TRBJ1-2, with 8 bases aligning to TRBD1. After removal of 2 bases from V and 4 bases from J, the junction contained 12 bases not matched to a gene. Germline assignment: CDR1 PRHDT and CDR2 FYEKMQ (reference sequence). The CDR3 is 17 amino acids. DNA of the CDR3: TGTGCCAGCAGCTTATTACTTAGGACAGGGCTATTCTATGGCTACACCTTC. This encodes CASSLLLRTGLFYGYTF.

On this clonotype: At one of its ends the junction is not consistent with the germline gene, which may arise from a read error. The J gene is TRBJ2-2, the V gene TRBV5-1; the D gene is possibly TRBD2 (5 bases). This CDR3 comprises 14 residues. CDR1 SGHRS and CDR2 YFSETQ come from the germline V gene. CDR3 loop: CASSRSANTGDLFF. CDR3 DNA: TGCGCCAGCAGCCGGTCCGCGAACACCGGGGATCTGTTTTTT.

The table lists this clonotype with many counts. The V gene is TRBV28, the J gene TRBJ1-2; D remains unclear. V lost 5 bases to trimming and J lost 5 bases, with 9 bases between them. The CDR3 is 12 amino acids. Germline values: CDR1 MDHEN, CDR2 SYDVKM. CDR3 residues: CASSEQSYGYTF. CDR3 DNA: TGTGCCAGCAGTGAACAGAGTTATGGCTACACCTTC.

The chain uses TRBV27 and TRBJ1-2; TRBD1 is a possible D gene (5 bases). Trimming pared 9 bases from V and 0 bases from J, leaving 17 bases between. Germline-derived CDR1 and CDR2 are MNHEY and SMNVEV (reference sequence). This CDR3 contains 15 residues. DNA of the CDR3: TGTGCCAGTAGTCCCTCGGGACGGTCTAACTATGGCTACACCTTC. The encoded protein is CASSPSGRSNYGYTF.

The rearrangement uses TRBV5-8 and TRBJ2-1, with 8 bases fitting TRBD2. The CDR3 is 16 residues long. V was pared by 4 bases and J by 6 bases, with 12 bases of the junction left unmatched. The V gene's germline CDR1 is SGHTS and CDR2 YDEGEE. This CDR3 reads CASSQVRGGRGNEQFF. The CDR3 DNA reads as TGTGCCAGCAGCCAAGTCCGGGGGGGACGAGGCAATGAGCAGTTCTTC.

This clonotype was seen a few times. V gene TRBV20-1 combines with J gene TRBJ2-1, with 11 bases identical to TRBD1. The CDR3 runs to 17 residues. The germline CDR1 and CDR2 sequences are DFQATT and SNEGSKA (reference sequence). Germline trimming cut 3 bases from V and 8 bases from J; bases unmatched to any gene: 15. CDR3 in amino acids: CSASLEGQGDRSDEQFF. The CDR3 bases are TGCAGTGCTAGTTTGGAGGGACAGGGGGACCGGTCCGATGAGCAGTTCTTC.